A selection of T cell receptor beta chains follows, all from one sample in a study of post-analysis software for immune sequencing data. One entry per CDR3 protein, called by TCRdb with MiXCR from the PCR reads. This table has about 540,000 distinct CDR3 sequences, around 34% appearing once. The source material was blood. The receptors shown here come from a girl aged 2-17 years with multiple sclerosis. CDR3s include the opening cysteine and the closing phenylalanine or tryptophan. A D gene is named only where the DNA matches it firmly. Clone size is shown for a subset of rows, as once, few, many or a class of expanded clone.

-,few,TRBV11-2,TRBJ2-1,TGTGCCAGCAGCTGGGCTAGCTTTGAGCAGTTCTTC,CASSWASFEQFF
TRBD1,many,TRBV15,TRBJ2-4,TGTGCCACCGGCCCTTGGACAGGGCTCGCCAAAAACATTCAGTACTTC,CATGPWTGLAKNIQYF
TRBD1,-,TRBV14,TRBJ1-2,TGTGCCAGCAGCCAGCTGGGACAGGGGGCTGATGGCTACACCTTC,CASSQLGQGADGYTF
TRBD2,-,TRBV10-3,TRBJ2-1,TGTGCCATCAGTTTGACTAGCGGGGAATTCAGTGAGCAGTTCTTC,CAISLTSGEFSEQFF
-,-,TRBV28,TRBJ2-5,TGTGCCAGCAGTTTAGTCTGGGATGGGGAGACCCAGTACTTC,CASSLVWDGETQYF
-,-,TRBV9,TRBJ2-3,TGTGCCAGCAGCGTTGTTGGCGACACAGATACGCAGTATTTT,CASSVVGDTDTQYF
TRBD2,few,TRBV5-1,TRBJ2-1,TGCGCCAGCAGCGGGACTAGTATGGGGGACAATGAGCAGTTCTTC,CASSGTSMGDNEQFF
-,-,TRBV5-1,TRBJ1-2,TGCGCCAGCAGCTTGGGCTCGGTCGTCGACTATGGCTACACCTTC,CASSLGSVVDYGYTF
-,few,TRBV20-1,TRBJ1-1,TGCAGTGCAAGAGAGGCGTTTATGAACACTGAAGCTTTCTTT,CSAREAFMNTEAFF
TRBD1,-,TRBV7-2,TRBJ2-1,TGTGCCAGCAGCACCGGACAGGGGGAGTACAATGAGCAGTTCTTC,CASSTGQGEYNEQFF
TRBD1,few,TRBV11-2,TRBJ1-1,TGTGCCAGCACCTTGTCCGCGAGCAGGGGGCCTGAAGCTTTCTTT,CASTLSASRGPEAFF
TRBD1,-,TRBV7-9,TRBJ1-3,TGTGCCAGCAGCTGGACAGGGGGTCTAGACACCATATATTTT,CASSWTGGLDTIYF
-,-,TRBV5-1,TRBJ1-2,TGCGCCAGCAGCTTGGCTGCCAAACACCTCTATGGCTACACCTTC,CASSLAAKHLYGYTF
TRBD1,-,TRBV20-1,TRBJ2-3,TGCAGTGCTCGAGGACAGGGGCGAGGCACAGATACGCAGTATTTT,CSARGQGRGTDTQYF
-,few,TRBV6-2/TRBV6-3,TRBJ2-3,TGTGCCAGCAGTTACCGCAGACTACCCACAGATACGCAGTATTTT,CASSYRRLPTDTQYF
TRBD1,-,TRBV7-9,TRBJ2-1,TGTCCCAGCAGCCACGGGGACAGGCTTATCTACAATGAGCAGTTCTTC,CPSSHGDRLIYNEQFF
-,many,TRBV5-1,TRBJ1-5,TGTGCCAGCAGCTTAGCAGGGGCCAGCAATCAGCCCCAGCATTTT,CASSLAGASNQPQHF
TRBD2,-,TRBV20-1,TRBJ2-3,TGCAGTGCTCTTGCTAGCGGGGGGGGAGATACGCAGTATTTT,CSALASGGGDTQYF
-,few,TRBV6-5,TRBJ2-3,TGTGCCAGCAGTTACGGCGCCCGGAGGGGGGGGTATAGCACAGATACGCAGTATTTT,CASSYGARRGGYSTDTQYF
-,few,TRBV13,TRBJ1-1,TGTGCCAGCAGCCCCTCGTCGAGCGAGGAAGCTTTCTTT,CASSPSSSEEAFF
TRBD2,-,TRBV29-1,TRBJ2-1,TGCAGCGTTGAAGTACTAGCGGGGGGACCCGGATACAATGAGCAGTTCTTC,CSVEVLAGGPGYNEQFF
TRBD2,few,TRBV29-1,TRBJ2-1,TGCAGCGTTGAAGACCCTAGCGGGGGGCCCTATGAGCAGTTCTTC,CSVEDPSGGPYEQFF
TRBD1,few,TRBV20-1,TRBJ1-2,TGCAGTGCTAGCCGGACAGGGTCTAACTATGGCTACACCTTC,CSASRTGSNYGYTF
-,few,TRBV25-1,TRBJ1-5,TGTGCCAGCAGTGATTGGGGGGGCTCTCCTAATCAGCCCCAGCATTTT,CASSDWGGSPNQPQHF
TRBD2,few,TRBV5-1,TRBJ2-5,TGCGCCAGCAGCTCGTCCGGGACTAGAAAAGAGACCCAGTACTTC,CASSSSGTRKETQYF
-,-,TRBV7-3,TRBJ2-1,TGTGCCAGCAGCTCTGACGGGGGCAATGAGCAGTTCTTC,CASSSDGGNEQFF
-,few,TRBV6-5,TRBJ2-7,TGTGCCAGCAGGCGGGGACAGTTGGCTGACGAGCAGTACTTC,CASRRGQLADEQYF